This T cell receptor beta chain derives from a study of Ad26.COV2.S vaccination and SARS-CoV-2 variants. Generated by immunoSEQ multiplex PCR, the TCRdb table keeps only in-frame clones and is missing some. Of more than 300,000 clones listed, 70% to 90% are singletons. Treatment defined: some 19 received Ad26.COV2.S at low or high dose, single or two shots; about 5 received placebo; per-sample allocation not given. Sampling happened 63 days after the first vaccine or placebo injection. V gave up 0 bases and J gave up 4 bases, with 9 bases separating them. This CDR3 is built from 15 residues. The germline CDR1 and CDR2 sequences are SGHVS and FNYEAQ.

The sequenced sample was peripheral blood, obtained in a trial of Ad26.COV2.S vaccine versus placebo. The TCR originated in a person aged 18-60 years who received the Ad26.COV2.S COVID-19 vaccine or a placebo. This chain joins TRBV7-6 and TRBJ2-2; maybe TRBD1 (6 bases). The CDR3, as DNA: TGTGCCAGCAGCTTAGCGAGCAGGGGCACCGGGGAGCTGTTTTTT. The encoded protein is CASSLASRGTGELFF.